A selection of T cell receptor beta chains follows, all from one sample in a study of blood T cell repertoires in COVID-19. Sequenced by immunoSEQ multiplex PCR; TCRdb stores in-frame clones only, minus some. The sample holds under 250,000 clones, about 84% seen once. Sequencing input: peripheral blood. The receptors here all came from a woman aged 80 or over with acute or convalescent COVID-19. Both conserved end residues are trimmed from each CDR3.

j_call: TRBJ2-7
v_call: TRBV6-1
cdr3_aa: ASSEAHRVDIYEQY

j_call: TRBJ2-2
v_call: TRBV2
cdr3_aa: ASSPGRTGQGGELF

j_call: TRBJ1-2
v_call: TRBV7-2
cdr3_aa: ASSFNPGTAVGGYT

j_call: TRBJ1-2
v_call: TRBV19
cdr3_aa: ASSETGQAWKYGYT

j_call: TRBJ2-3
v_call: TRBV7-6
cdr3_aa: ASSLTGTSVDTQY

j_call: TRBJ1-2
v_call: TRBV29-1
cdr3_aa: SANREGYGYT

j_call: TRBJ2-2
v_call: TRBV2
cdr3_aa: AGREGGGTGELF

j_call: TRBJ1-5
v_call: TRBV30
cdr3_aa: AWSRSRRNQPQH

j_call: TRBJ2-5
v_call: TRBV3-1/TRBV3-2
cdr3_aa: ASSLAGIQETQY

j_call: TRBJ1-2
v_call: TRBV5-1
cdr3_aa: ASSTGQGYYGYT

j_call: TRBJ2-2
v_call: TRBV9
cdr3_aa: ASSLTPGLDTGELF

j_call: TRBJ1-5
v_call: TRBV5-1
cdr3_aa: ASSLGGQGDQPQH

j_call: TRBJ1-1
v_call: TRBV3-1/TRBV3-2
cdr3_aa: ASSQGDSRNTEAF

j_call: TRBJ2-7
v_call: TRBV7-8
cdr3_aa: ASSGPGAYEQY

j_call: TRBJ1-2
v_call: TRBV7-2
cdr3_aa: ASSPSSQGANYGYT

j_call: TRBJ1-5
v_call: TRBV5-8
cdr3_aa: ASRQGGGQPQH

j_call: TRBJ2-1
v_call: TRBV13
cdr3_aa: ASSRTSGRREQF

j_call: TRBJ1-4
v_call: TRBV19
cdr3_aa: ASHPRYNEKLF

j_call: TRBJ2-5
v_call: TRBV24-1
cdr3_aa: ATSDPRGETQY

j_call: TRBJ1-5
v_call: TRBV7-6
cdr3_aa: ASSPEGGFNQPQH

j_call: TRBJ2-5
v_call: TRBV18
cdr3_aa: ASSPSGQQETQY

j_call: TRBJ1-2
v_call: TRBV4-1
cdr3_aa: ASSQASGAPYGYT

j_call: TRBJ1-4
v_call: TRBV6-4
cdr3_aa: ASSDGGSDEKLF

j_call: TRBJ1-1
v_call: TRBV2
cdr3_aa: ASRLTGGGNTEAF

j_call: TRBJ1-5
v_call: TRBV6-1
cdr3_aa: ASSDLGASNQPQH

j_call: TRBJ1-5
v_call: TRBV27
cdr3_aa: ASGNGQVHQPQH

j_call: TRBJ2-2
v_call: TRBV11-3
cdr3_aa: ASSLDRGLTGELF

j_call: TRBJ1-1
v_call: TRBV6-5
cdr3_aa: ASRTGWNTEAF

j_call: TRBJ1-2
v_call: TRBV5-5
cdr3_aa: ASSWDSSNYGYT

j_call: TRBJ2-7
v_call: TRBV6-1
cdr3_aa: ASSERPGGQAPGEQY

j_call: TRBJ2-5
v_call: TRBV2
cdr3_aa: ASSPGETGKETQY

j_call: TRBJ2-7
v_call: TRBV4-1
cdr3_aa: ASSQEIAGPRGQY

j_call: TRBJ2-6
v_call: TRBV5-1
cdr3_aa: ASSLEASGANVLT

j_call: TRBJ1-2
v_call: TRBV5-1
cdr3_aa: ASSLVGGGYT

j_call: TRBJ2-3
v_call: TRBV7-3
cdr3_aa: ASSLGLAGDTDTQY

j_call: TRBJ2-5
v_call: TRBV3-1/TRBV3-2
cdr3_aa: ASRRTEGEETQY

j_call: TRBJ1-5
v_call: TRBV7-9
cdr3_aa: ASSVGSQGVGPQH

j_call: TRBJ2-1
v_call: TRBV5-4
cdr3_aa: ASSFPGSDEQF

j_call: TRBJ1-5
v_call: TRBV15
cdr3_aa: ATSREKGTSYSNQPQH

j_call: TRBJ1-2
v_call: TRBV12-3/TRBV12-4
cdr3_aa: ASSLMSNYGYT

j_call: TRBJ2-7
v_call: TRBV18
cdr3_aa: ASSPPTGTHEQY

j_call: TRBJ2-3
v_call: TRBV19
cdr3_aa: ASSTRRQRGTGTQY

j_call: TRBJ1-2
v_call: TRBV25-1
cdr3_aa: ASSKGEVGYT

j_call: TRBJ2-2
v_call: TRBV5-1
cdr3_aa: ASVLRAGINTGELF

j_call: TRBJ2-3
v_call: TRBV11-3
cdr3_aa: ASSLGRATDTQY

j_call: TRBJ2-7
v_call: TRBV4-1
cdr3_aa: ASSTGGGPYEQY

j_call: TRBJ1-1
v_call: TRBV5-1
cdr3_aa: ASSKETPNTEAF

j_call: TRBJ2-1
v_call: TRBV5-5
cdr3_aa: ASSLFSGRVEQF

j_call: TRBJ1-6
v_call: TRBV11-2
cdr3_aa: ASTGGPNSPLH

j_call: TRBJ2-1
v_call: TRBV5-4
cdr3_aa: ASSLGRLAGAEQF

j_call: TRBJ2-2
v_call: TRBV10-3
cdr3_aa: AISGYGAGRRPGELF

j_call: TRBJ2-5
v_call: TRBV29-1
cdr3_aa: SAAGGLRETQY

j_call: TRBJ2-7
v_call: TRBV29-1
cdr3_aa: SAGQSIYEQY

j_call: TRBJ1-5
v_call: TRBV19
cdr3_aa: ASSPDRNQPQH

j_call: TRBJ2-3
v_call: TRBV18
cdr3_aa: ASSALPSGRGTDTQY

j_call: TRBJ2-1
v_call: TRBV20-1
cdr3_aa: SAERGNEQF